Included here is one T cell receptor beta chain sequence, with context. Per the germline V gene, CDR1 is SGHRS and CDR2 is YFSETQ. The V and J ends lost 3 bases and 7 bases respectively, with 17 bases between them. CDR3 length: 14 residues. This specimen comes from a study of cytotoxic CD8 clonotypes in ibrutinib-treated CLL. This table comes from immunoSEQ multiplex PCR, and its TCRdb copy is limited to in-frame clones, with some not included. The sample holds fewer than 45,000 clones, over 70% seen once. The TCR sequence derives from a human donor with chronic lymphocytic leukemia. The chain is built from TRBV5-1 and TRBJ2-7; D is perhaps TRBD1 or TRBD2 (6 bases each). The sample consisted of PBMCs, taken at disease progression, from a patient treated with ibrutinib. CDR3 protein: CASSSQPGGGEQYF. The DNA of the CDR3 is TGCGCCAGCAGCTCGCAACCTGGAGGGGGGGAGCAGTACTTC.